Detailed here is one TCR beta chain. Its antigen is still unknown. This record belongs to a study of cytomegalovirus exposure and HLA in healthy donors. PCR primers comprised 60 Vbeta and 13 Jbeta primers. Sequencing used immunoSEQ multiplex PCR; TCRdb keeps in-frame clones, though not all of them. The sample consists of some 190,000 clones, just over 75% of them appearing once. Trimming pared 5 bases from V and 3 bases from J, leaving 6 bases between. This CDR3 is built from 12 residues. The germline V gene has CDR1 SGHVS and CDR2 FQNEAQ. Whole-study results and caveats: About 87% or about 30% of the time was how often most TCR beta V segments were productive, according to an earlier analysis.

Sample: PBMCs. This sequence joins TRBV7-8 and TRBJ2-3; D is uncertain. This clonotype was sampled from a man younger than 35 in good health and CMV-seronegative. This CDR3 is CASSLRTDTQYF. CDR3 nucleotides: TGTGCCAGCAGCCTCCGGACAGATACGCAGTATTTT.